Listed here are 5 T cell receptor beta chains from one sample, sequenced in a study of T cell repertoires in cytomegalovirus infection. Their cognate antigens are unknown. TCRdb reprocessed the reads with MiXCR, giving one entry per CDR3 protein. Among about 110,000 distinct CDR3 sequences listed, around 9.1% were seen once. The sequencing sample was made of PBMCs, sequenced either directly or after in vitro stimulation (not recorded which). Source of these receptors: a human donor in good health (CMV status not recorded). Some clones in this sample may be carry-over from other donors' samples.

The V call is TRBV6-1, the J call TRBJ2-7, with 7 nucleotides matching TRBD1. V lost 4 bases to trimming and J lost 3 bases; unmatched junction nucleotides: 6. CDR1 is MNHNS and CDR2 is SASEGT in the germline V gene. The CDR3 contains 14 residues. CDR3 DNA sequence: TGTGCCAGCAGTGTACGACAGGGCCGCTACGAGCAGTACTTC. Translating it yields CASSVRQGRYEQYF.

This chain links TRBV6-1 with TRBJ2-5; D gene uncertain. CDR3 length: 12 residues. V gave up 6 bases and J gave up 4 bases, with 9 bases separating them. The germline V gene encodes CDR1 MNHNS and CDR2 SASEGT. The CDR3 DNA is TGTGCCAGCAGCAGAGCTGGAGAGACCCAGTACTTC. It yields the protein CASSRAGETQYF.

This clonotype was seen repeatedly, ten times or more. The J gene is TRBJ2-1, the V gene TRBV7-8; 9 nucleotides match TRBD2. The trim removed 3 bases at V and 7 bases at J, leaving 10 bases unmatched. This CDR3 region has 16 residues. Germline CDR1 SGHVS, CDR2 FQNEAQ. This chain's CDR3 is CASSFDLAGLLNEQFF. The CDR3 DNA reads as TGTGCCAGCAGCTTCGACCTAGCGGGACTTCTAAATGAGCAGTTCTTC. The full variable domain, rest sourced from reference TRBV7-8 and TRBJ2-1, is GAGVSQSPRYKVAKRGQDVALRCDPISGHVSLFWYQQALGQGPEFLTYFQNEAQLDKSGLPSDRFFAERPEGSVSTLKIQRTQQEDSAVYLCASSFDLAGLLNEQFFGPGTRLTVL.

In its sample, this clonotype was seen many times. The chain is built from TRBV7-8 and TRBJ2-7, with D maybe TRBD2 (5 bases). V was trimmed by 4 bases and J by 0 bases, leaving 7 bases between them. CDR1 is SGHVS, CDR2 FQNEAQ, per germline. This CDR3 comprises 13 residues. CDR3 sequence reads: CASSSDFSYEQYF. The CDR3 region has the DNA TGTGCCAGCAGCTCGGACTTCTCCTACGAGCAGTACTTC.

The chain uses TRBV20-1 and TRBJ2-3; D is ambiguous. The ends were cut back, 4 bases at V and 2 bases at J, with 10 bases in the middle. This CDR3 contains 13 residues. CDR1 is DFQATT, CDR2 SNEGSKA, per germline (reference sequence). As DNA, the CDR3 is TGCAGTGCTATTATGCTTAACACAGATACGCAGTATTTT. Its protein is CSAIMLNTDTQYF.